These 11 T cell receptor beta chains originate from one sample sequenced in a study of T-cell reconstitution after alpha-beta-depleted transplantation in children. Library preparation (for TCRbeta) was performed with unique molecular identifiers. Each CDR3 protein is one row after TCRdb ran MiXCR on the PCR reads. This sample has around 360,000 distinct CDR3 sequences, with 10% found just once. Here the sequenced sample was PBMCs from the stem cell graft donor, taken from the stem cell graft. The receptors shown here come from a human donor who donated a stem cell graft to a child with acute lymphoblastic leukemia.

This clonotype was seen more than once but under ten times. The J gene is TRBJ1-1, the V gene TRBV29-1; D not resolved. Germline CDR1 and CDR2: SQVTM and ANQGSEA. Trimming left V 4 bases short and J 11 bases short, with 26 bases between. The CDR3 has 15 residues. The CDR3 DNA reads as TGCAGCGTTGTCCCTTTCTATGCGGGAGTGAGTGGGGCTTTCTTT. Protein: CSVVPFYAGVSGAFF.

J is TRBJ1-1 and V is TRBV27, with unresolved D. Per the germline V gene, CDR1 is MNHEY and CDR2 is SMNVEV (reference sequence). V dropped 4 bases and J dropped 1 base, with 7 bases sitting between them. The CDR3 runs 13 residues. DNA for the CDR3: TGTGCCAGCAGTTCAGCCAGGAACACTGAAGCTTTCTTT. Encoded protein: CASSSARNTEAFF.

The V gene is TRBV20-1, the J gene TRBJ2-7, with unresolved D. This CDR3 is built from 13 residues. CDR1 is DFQATT and CDR2 is SNEGSKA in the germline V gene (reference sequence). V lost 5 bases, J lost 0 bases, and 11 bases lay in between. CDR3 in amino acids: CSAPWTGSYEQYF. Written as DNA, the CDR3 is TGCAGTGCTCCATGGACGGGCTCCTACGAGCAGTACTTC.

This clonotype was seen a handful of times. This rearrangement joins TRBV27 to TRBJ1-2; possibly TRBD1 for D (5 bases). Trimming left V 3 bases short and J 2 bases short, with 13 bases between. The germline V gene has CDR1 MNHEY and CDR2 SMNVEV (reference sequence). This CDR3 region has 15 residues. CDR3 region: CASSFNAGGNYGYTF. DNA of the CDR3: TGTGCCAGCAGTTTCAACGCGGGGGGGAACTATGGCTACACCTTC.

Many counts were recorded for this clonotype. The rearrangement joins TRBV28 to TRBJ1-5; 9 bases match TRBD1. The CDR3 is made up of 13 amino acids. Germline V gives CDR1 MDHEN, CDR2 SYDVKM. With 6 bases clipped from V and 7 bases from J, the junction kept 4 bases outside the gene matches. The CDR3 DNA reads as TGTGCCAGCAGCGGACAGGGGCTCCAGCCCCAGCATTTT. This sequence encodes CASSGQGLQPQHF.

The genes are TRBV4-3 and TRBJ2-3, with 8 bases matching TRBD1. Trimming cost V 4 bases and J 3 bases; bases outside gene matches: 9. This CDR3 is built from 16 residues. Germline values: CDR1 LGHNA, CDR2 YSLEER. In DNA form, the CDR3 reads TGCGCCAGCAGCCGACAAAGGCAGGGGGCGACAGATACGCAGTATTTT. Its protein product is CASSRQRQGATDTQYF.

This clonotype was counted between two and nine times. This sequence joins TRBV12-3 or TRBV12-4 and TRBJ2-5; D may be TRBD2 (6 bases). CDR3 size: 16 residues. With 5 bases removed from V and 2 bases from J, the gap between germline ends came to 18 bases. The CDR3 DNA reads TGTGCCAGCAGTCCACCCCAGGGAGGTGGGCAAGAGACCCAGTACTTC. The encoded protein is CASSPPQGGGQETQYF.

This clonotype came up a few times. At one end the junction does not follow the germline gene, possibly because of a read error. DNA of the CDR3: TGTGCCAGCAGCCCGAGTCTGCAGGGGACGGTAACTTTT. Protein: CASSPSLQGTVTF. The chain links TRBV7-9 to TRBJ1-1; D may be TRBD1 (6 bases). The germline V gene encodes CDR1 SEHNR and CDR2 FQNEAQ (reference sequence). The CDR3 extends over 13 amino acids.

This clonotype was seen a handful of times. V gene TRBV7-2 combines with J gene TRBJ2-1; no reliable D call. Trimming removed 5 bases from V and 7 bases from J, with 12 bases in between. Germline V gives CDR1 SGHTA, CDR2 FQGNSA. CDR3 length: 13 amino acids. CDR3 DNA sequence: TGTGCCAGCAGCCACCCGGGCAGTAATGAGCAGTTCTTC. As protein: CASSHPGSNEQFF. The variable domain in full, completed from reference TRBV7-2 and TRBJ2-1, reads GAGVSQSPSNKVTEKGKDVELRCDPISGHTALYWYRQSLGQGLEFLIYFQGNSAPDKSGLPSDRFSAERTGGSVSTLTIQRTQQEDSAVYLCASSHPGSNEQFFGPGTRLTVL.

The chain couples TRBV15 to TRBJ2-1, with D maybe TRBD2 (5 bases). CDR1 and CDR2 (germline): LNHNV, YYDKDF (reference sequence). The CDR3 loop spans 15 amino acids. Trimming took 2 bases from V and 8 from J, leaving 16 bases between them. The CDR3 protein is CATSRPPPGIDEQFF. For the CDR3, the DNA is TGTGCCACCAGCAGACCCCCTCCCGGGATTGATGAGCAGTTCTTC.

This clonotype showed up just a few times. The chain joins TRBV4-3 to TRBJ2-7; the match to TRBD2 covers 8 bases. CDR1 and CDR2 (germline): LGHNA, YSLEER. V shed 3 bases and J 4 bases; nucleotides not matched to a gene: 5. CDR3 length: 14 residues. The CDR3 reads CASSHAGLGYEQYF. The CDR3 DNA follows: TGCGCCAGCAGCCACGCGGGACTAGGGTACGAGCAGTACTTC.